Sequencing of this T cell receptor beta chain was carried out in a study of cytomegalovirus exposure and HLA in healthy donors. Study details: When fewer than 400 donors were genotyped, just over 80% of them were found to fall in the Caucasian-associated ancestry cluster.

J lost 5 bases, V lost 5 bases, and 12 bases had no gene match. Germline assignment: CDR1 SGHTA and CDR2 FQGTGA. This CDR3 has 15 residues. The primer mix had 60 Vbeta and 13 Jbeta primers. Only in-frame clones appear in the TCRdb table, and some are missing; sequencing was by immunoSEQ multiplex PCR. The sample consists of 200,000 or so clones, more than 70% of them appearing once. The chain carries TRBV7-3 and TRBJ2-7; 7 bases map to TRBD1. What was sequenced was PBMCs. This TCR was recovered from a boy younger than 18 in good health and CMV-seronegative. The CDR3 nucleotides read TGTGCCAGCAGCACGACCGTGACAGGGCCCAACGAGCAGTACTTC. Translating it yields CASSTTVTGPNEQYF.